Shown below are 4 T cell receptor beta chains from a single sample sequenced in a study of cytomegalovirus exposure and HLA in healthy donors. Researchers ran the PCR with 60 Vbeta and 13 Jbeta primers. The protocol was immunoSEQ multiplex PCR, while the TCRdb copy is restricted to in-frame clones and leaves out a portion. The data hold around 92,000 clones, with around 76% observed a single time. The specimen sequenced was PBMCs. Source of these receptors: a human donor in good health.

The chain combines TRBV5-4 with TRBJ2-5; the match to TRBD2 covers 12 bases. CDR3 size: 16 residues. Germline values: CDR1 SGHNT, CDR2 YYREEE (reference sequence). V lost 3 bases, J lost 4 bases, and 7 bases stayed unmatched. The CDR3 is CASSSPSGGGVETQYF. The CDR3 nucleotides read TGTGCCAGCAGCTCCCCTAGCGGGGGGGGAGTAGAGACCCAGTACTTC.

The chain recombines TRBV6-5 with TRBJ1-2; weak D call: TRBD1 (5 bases). Trimming removed 2 bases from V and 7 bases from J, with 14 bases in between. This CDR3 region has 14 residues. CDR1 and CDR2 (germline): MNHEY, SVGAGI. CDR3 sequence reads: CASSYPGTEGGYTF. In nucleotides, the CDR3 is TGTGCCAGCAGTTACCCCGGGACGGAGGGTGGCTACACCTTC.

The chain employs TRBV14 and TRBJ1-2; D gene unclear. The CDR3 totals 14 residues. Deletions cut 3 bases from V and 6 bases from J, with 14 bases between. The germline V gene has CDR1 SGHDN and CDR2 FVKESK. The CDR3 loop is CASSQEGGRDGYTF. The CDR3 region has the DNA TGTGCCAGCAGCCAGGAGGGAGGACGCGATGGCTACACCTTC.

The rearrangement joins TRBV25-1 to TRBJ1-2; a possible D gene is TRBD1 (6 bases). Looked up from germline, CDR1 is MGHDK and CDR2 is SYGVNS. Trimming left V 10 bases short and J 4 bases short, with 16 bases between. CDR3 length: 13 residues. The CDR3 nucleotides read TGTGCCACTTCCCTACAGGGAACCTATGGCTACACCTTC. Residues: CATSLQGTYGYTF.